This T cell receptor (beta chain) was captured in a study of blood T cell repertoires in COVID-19. As for the study in general: Samples taken during acute and convalescent COVID-19 were collected in the United States, Italy and Spain. PBMCs, B-cell-depleted T cells, or T cells were the source of the cDNA or gDNA that made up the material.

The V end was cut by 10 bases, the J end by 4 bases, with 17 bases between. The germline V gene encodes CDR1 LNHDA and CDR2 SQIVND (reference sequence). This CDR3 has 15 amino acids. The repertoire was sequenced with immunoSEQ multiplex PCR; TCRdb's copy has only in-frame clones and lacks some. The repertoire includes roughly 66,000 clones, 82% of them detected once, and approximately 6.6% sits in the top ten. This rearrangement joins TRBV19 to TRBJ2-6; the D gene is possibly TRBD1 (6 bases). The sample was peripheral blood. This sequence originates from a man aged 55 to 70 with acute or convalescent COVID-19. CDR3 sequence reads: CATGEVSLGANVLTF. In DNA, the CDR3 is TGTGCCACAGGGGAAGTCTCCCTCGGGGCCAACGTCCTGACTTTC.